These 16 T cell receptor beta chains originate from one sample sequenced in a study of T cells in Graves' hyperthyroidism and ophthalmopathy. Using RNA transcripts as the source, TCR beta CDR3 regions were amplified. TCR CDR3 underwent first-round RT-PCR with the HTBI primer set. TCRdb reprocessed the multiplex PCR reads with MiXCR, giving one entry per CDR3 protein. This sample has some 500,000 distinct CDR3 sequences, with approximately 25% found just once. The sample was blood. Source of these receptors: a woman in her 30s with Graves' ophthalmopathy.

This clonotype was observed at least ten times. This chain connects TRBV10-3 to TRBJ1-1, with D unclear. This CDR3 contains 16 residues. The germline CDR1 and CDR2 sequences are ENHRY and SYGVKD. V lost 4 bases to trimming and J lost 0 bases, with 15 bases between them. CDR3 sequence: CAISGSREGVNTEAFF. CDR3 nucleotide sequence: TGTGCCATCAGTGGATCAAGAGAGGGAGTGAACACTGAAGCTTTCTTT.

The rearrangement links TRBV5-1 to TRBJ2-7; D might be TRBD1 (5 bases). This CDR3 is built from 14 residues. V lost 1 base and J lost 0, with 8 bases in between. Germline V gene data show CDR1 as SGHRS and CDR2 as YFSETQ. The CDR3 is CASSLYDSSYEQYF. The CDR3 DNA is TGCGCCAGCAGCTTGTATGACAGCTCCTACGAGCAGTACTTC.

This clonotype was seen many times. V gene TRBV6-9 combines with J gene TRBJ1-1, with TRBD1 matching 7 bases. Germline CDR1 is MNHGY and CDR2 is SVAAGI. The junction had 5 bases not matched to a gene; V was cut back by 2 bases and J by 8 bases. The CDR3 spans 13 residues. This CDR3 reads CASSYAGTEEAFF. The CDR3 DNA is TGTGCCAGCAGTTATGCCGGGACAGAAGAAGCTTTCTTT.

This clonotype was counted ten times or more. Here the CDR3 DNA reads TGCAGCGCCCGGGACACGGTACTGGAGACCCAGTACTTC. As protein: CSARDTVLETQYF. J is TRBJ2-5 and V is TRBV29-1; tentatively, D is TRBD1 (6 bases). The CDR3 runs 13 residues. Deletions cut 7 bases from V and 5 bases from J, with 17 bases between. Germline V gives CDR1 SQVTM, CDR2 ANQGSEA.

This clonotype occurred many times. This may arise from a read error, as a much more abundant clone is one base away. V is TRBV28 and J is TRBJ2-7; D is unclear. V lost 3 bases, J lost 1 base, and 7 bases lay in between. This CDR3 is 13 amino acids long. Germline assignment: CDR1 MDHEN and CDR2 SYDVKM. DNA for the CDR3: TGTGCCAGCAGTTTCTCGACGTCCTACGAGCAGTACTTC. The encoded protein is CASSFSTSYEQYF.

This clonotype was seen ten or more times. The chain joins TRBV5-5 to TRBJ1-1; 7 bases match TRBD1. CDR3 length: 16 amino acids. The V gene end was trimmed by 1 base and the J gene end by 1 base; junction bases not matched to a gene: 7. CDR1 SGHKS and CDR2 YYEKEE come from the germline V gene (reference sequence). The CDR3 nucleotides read TGTGCCAGCAGCTTGACAGCGACAGGGCCGAACACTGAAGCTTTCTTT. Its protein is CASSLTATGPNTEAFF.

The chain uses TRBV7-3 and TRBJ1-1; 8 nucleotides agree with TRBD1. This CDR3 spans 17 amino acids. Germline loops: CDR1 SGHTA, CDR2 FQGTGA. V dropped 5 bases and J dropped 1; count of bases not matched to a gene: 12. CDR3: CASSPTGASIGNTEAFF. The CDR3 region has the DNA TGTGCCAGCAGCCCGACAGGGGCATCGATTGGGAACACTGAAGCTTTCTTT.

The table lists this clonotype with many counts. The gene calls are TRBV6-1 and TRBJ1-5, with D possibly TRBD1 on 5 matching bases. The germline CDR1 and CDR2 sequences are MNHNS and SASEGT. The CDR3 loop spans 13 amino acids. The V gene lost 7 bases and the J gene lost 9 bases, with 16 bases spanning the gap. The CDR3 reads CASNEEGWLPQHF. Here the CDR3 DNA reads TGTGCCAGCAACGAAGAGGGGTGGTTGCCCCAGCATTTT.

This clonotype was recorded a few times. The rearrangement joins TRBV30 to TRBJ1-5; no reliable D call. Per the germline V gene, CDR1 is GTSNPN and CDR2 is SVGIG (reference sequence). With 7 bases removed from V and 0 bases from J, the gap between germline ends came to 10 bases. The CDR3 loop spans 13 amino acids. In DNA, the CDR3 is TGTGCCTTGGCCGCTGATAGCAATCAGCCCCAGCATTTT. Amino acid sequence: CALAADSNQPQHF.

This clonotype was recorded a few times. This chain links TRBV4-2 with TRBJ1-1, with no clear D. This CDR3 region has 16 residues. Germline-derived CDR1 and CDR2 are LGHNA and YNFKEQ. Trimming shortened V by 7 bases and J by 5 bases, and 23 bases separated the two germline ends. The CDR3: CASTREGRATTTEAFF. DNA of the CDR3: TGTGCCAGCACCCGCGAAGGGAGGGCAACAACTACTGAAGCTTTCTTT.

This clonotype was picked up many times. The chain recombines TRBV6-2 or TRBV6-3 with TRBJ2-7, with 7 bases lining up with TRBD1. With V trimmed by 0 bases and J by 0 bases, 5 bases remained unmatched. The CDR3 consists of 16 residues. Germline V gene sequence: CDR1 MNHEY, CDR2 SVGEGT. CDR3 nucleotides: TGTGCCAGCAGTTACTCGGGACAGCAGAGCTCCTACGAGCAGTACTTC. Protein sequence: CASSYSGQQSSYEQYF.

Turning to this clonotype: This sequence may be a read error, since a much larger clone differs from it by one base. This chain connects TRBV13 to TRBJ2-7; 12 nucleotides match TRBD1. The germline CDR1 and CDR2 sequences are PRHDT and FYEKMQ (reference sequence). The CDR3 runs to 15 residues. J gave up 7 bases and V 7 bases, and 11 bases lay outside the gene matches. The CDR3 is CASIPKGTGGFEQYF. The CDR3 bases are TGTGCCAGCATCCCCAAAGGGACAGGGGGCTTTGAGCAGTACTTC. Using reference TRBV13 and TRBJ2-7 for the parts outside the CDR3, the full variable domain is AAGVIQSPRHLIKEKRETATLKCYPIPRHDTVYWYQQGPGQDPQFLISFYEKMQSDKGSIPDRFSAQQFSDYHSELNMSSLELGDSALYFCASIPKGTGGFEQYFGPGTRLTVT.

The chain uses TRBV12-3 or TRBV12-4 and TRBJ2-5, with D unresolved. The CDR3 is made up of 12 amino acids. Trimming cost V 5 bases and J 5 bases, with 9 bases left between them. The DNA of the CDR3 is TGTGCCAGCAGTAGAACTTCGGAGACCCAGTACTTC. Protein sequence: CASSRTSETQYF.

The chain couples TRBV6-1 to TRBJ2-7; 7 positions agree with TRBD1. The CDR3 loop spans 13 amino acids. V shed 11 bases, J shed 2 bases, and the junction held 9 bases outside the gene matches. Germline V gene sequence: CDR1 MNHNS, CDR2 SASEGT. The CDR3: CAWSVTGAYEQYF. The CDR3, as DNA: TGTGCCTGGAGTGTCACAGGGGCCTACGAGCAGTACTTC.

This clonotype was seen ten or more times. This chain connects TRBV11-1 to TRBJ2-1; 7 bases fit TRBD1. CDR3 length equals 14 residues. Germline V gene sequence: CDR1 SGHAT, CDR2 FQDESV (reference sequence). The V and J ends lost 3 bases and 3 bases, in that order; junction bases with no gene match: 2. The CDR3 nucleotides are TGTGCCAGCAGCTTCCGGGACAGCTACAATGAGCAGTTCTTC. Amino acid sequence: CASSFRDSYNEQFF.

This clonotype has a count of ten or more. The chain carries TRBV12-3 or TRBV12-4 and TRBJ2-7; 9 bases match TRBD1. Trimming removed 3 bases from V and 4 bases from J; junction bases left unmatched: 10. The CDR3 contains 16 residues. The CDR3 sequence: CASSFPTDRGLYEQYF. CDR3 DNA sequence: TGTGCCAGCAGTTTCCCCACGGACAGGGGTCTATACGAGCAGTACTTC.